The 3 T cell receptor beta chains reported below all come from one sample, sequenced in a study of sequential checkpoint blockade in melanoma (dated by TCRdb to about 2019). Libraries were built with the immunoSEQ multiplex PCR assay. TCRdb's version of the immuneACCESS table is confined to in-frame rearrangements and falls short of the full clone set. An unresolved V gene accounts for under half of the shortfall where checked; the remainder is of unknown origin. The sample contains about 4,800 clones, about three quarters of them found a single time. Under 70% of the sample rests with the top ten. Explained via the paper, the treatment or condition label denotes: randomized to nivolumab then ipilimumab (arm A) or the reverse (arm B). Material: CD8+ T cells sorted from blood (inferred from file names), obtained from a patient given nivolumab and ipilimumab in sequence. The receptors shown here come from a human donor with melanoma.

The chain uses TRBV6-1 and TRBJ2-1; tentatively, D is TRBD1 (6 bases). Per germline, CDR1 MNHNS and CDR2 SASEGT. V was clipped by 3 bases and J by 1 base, with 10 bases between them. This CDR3 has 15 amino acids. For the CDR3, the DNA is TGTGCCAGCAGTGAGATAGGGGGATCCTACAATGAGCAGTTCTTC. Its translation: CASSEIGGSYNEQFF.

This clone was observed a few times. The V gene is TRBV28, the J gene TRBJ2-7; 14 bases line up with TRBD2. This CDR3 is 18 amino acids long. Looked up from germline, CDR1 is MDHEN and CDR2 is SYDVKM. V shed 3 bases, J shed 3 bases, and the junction held 10 bases outside the gene matches. CDR3: CASSFTGTSGGIDYEQYF. DNA of the CDR3: TGTGCCAGCAGTTTTACCGGGACTAGCGGGGGAATTGACTACGAGCAGTACTTC.

The rearrangement joins TRBV6-6 to TRBJ1-6; D gene unclear. The CDR3 runs 16 residues. V was clipped by 0 bases and J by 2 bases, with 8 bases between them. Germline lookup yields CDR1 MNHNY and CDR2 SVGAGI (reference sequence). CDR3 sequence (DNA): TGTGCCAGCAGTTACTCGAGGGCAACCTATAATTCACCCCTCCACTTT. Translating gives CASSYSRATYNSPLHF.